The rows below give T cell receptor beta chains drawn from one sample of a study of graft-versus-host responses after intestinal transplantation. The protocol was immunoSEQ multiplex PCR, while the TCRdb copy is restricted to in-frame clones and leaves out a portion. The sample lists 75,000 to 100,000 clones, 80% to 95% occurring once. The starting material was PBMCs, obtained 450 to 480 days after intestinal transplant. These receptors originate from a human patient who received an intestinal transplant, so some T cells may come from the graft donor. Each CDR3 is given with its conserved first and last residue. The order of the fields is D gene, V gene, clone size, CDR3 length, J gene, CDR3 DNA, CDR3 protein. A D gene is named only where the DNA matches it firmly. Clone size is stated in some rows and not others, as once, few, many or a class when expanded.

TRBD2	TRBV6-4	NA	15	TRBJ2-3	TGTGCCAGCAGTGAGCTAGCGGGGGGAGCAGATACGCAGTATTTT	CASSELAGGADTQYF
NA	TRBV6-6	NA	11	TRBJ1-4	TGTGCCAGCAGGGGTGAACGAAAACTGTTTTTT	CASRGERKLFF
TRBD1	TRBV27	NA	15	TRBJ1-2	TGTGCCAGCAGTTTCCACAAAGACAGGGTCTATGGCTACACCTTC	CASSFHKDRVYGYTF
NA	TRBV27	NA	18	TRBJ2-3	TGTGCCAGCAGTTCGGGGGACACCAGTATTCCTAGCACAGATACGCAGTATTTT	CASSSGDTSIPSTDTQYF
NA	TRBV6-5	few	11	TRBJ1-1	TGTGCCAGCAGTCGAGACACTGAAGCTTTCTTT	CASSRDTEAFF
TRBD1	TRBV7-9	NA	15	TRBJ1-2	TGTGCCAGCAGCTTACGACAGGGAGACTGGAGTGGCTACACCTTC	CASSLRQGDWSGYTF
NA	TRBV21-1	NA	15	TRBJ1-2	TGTGCCAGCAGCAAAGAGGGACGGAGATTCTATGGCTACACCTTC	CASSKEGRRFYGYTF
NA	TRBV2	NA	17	TRBJ2-5	TGTGCCAGCAGTTTTTCTGATTGGGGGCCCTCACAAGAGACCCAGTACTTC	CASSFSDWGPSQETQYF
NA	TRBV10-2	NA	11	TRBJ1-2	TGCGCCACTCAGGGCGAAGGTGGCTACACCTTC	CATQGEGGYTF
NA	TRBV9	NA	13	TRBJ2-3	TGTGCCAGCAGCGTAGGGGGACCAGATACGCAGTATTTT	CASSVGGPDTQYF
NA	TRBV13	NA	12	TRBJ2-3	TGTGCCAGCAGCTTAACCACAGATACGCAGTATTTT	CASSLTTDTQYF
NA	TRBV11-2	NA	15	TRBJ2-2	TGTGCCAGCAGCTTTTGGGGGGCGCCCGCCGGGGAGCTGTTTTTT	CASSFWGAPAGELFF
NA	TRBV12-5	NA	15	TRBJ1-5	TGTGCTAGTGGTTTTGGGGCGGACCTCAATCAGCCCCAGCATTTT	CASGFGADLNQPQHF
NA	TRBV5-4	NA	13	TRBJ2-5	TGTGCCAGCAGCCGCGGGCTAGCGGAGACCCAGTACTTC	CASSRGLAETQYF
NA	TRBV6-5	NA	15	TRBJ2-2	TGTGCCAGCAGTTACCTCGGACTACCCACCGGGGAGCTGTTTTTT	CASSYLGLPTGELFF
TRBD1	TRBV4-1	NA	16	TRBJ1-6	TGCGCCAGCAGCCAAGCGGACAGGGGCTATAATTCACCCCTCCACTTT	CASSQADRGYNSPLHF
NA	TRBV6-5	few	13	TRBJ2-7	TGTGCCAGCAGTAGGTCATTGGGCTACGAGCAGTACTTC	CASSRSLGYEQYF
NA	TRBV9	NA	16	TRBJ1-6	TGTGCCAGCAGCCTAGGGGGGCCGGAATATAATTCACCCCTCCACTTT	CASSLGGPEYNSPLHF
NA	TRBV2	NA	13	TRBJ1-3	TGTGCCAGCCGAATCGGGTCTGGAAACACCATATATTTT	CASRIGSGNTIYF
TRBD1	TRBV6-5	few	14	TRBJ1-3	TGTGCCAGCAGGACAGGGGGTCCTGGAAACACCATATATTTT	CASRTGGPGNTIYF
NA	TRBV5-1	NA	16	TRBJ1-1	TGCGCCAGCAGCGCCGACCCTTCGGGGGGCGGCACTGAAGCTTTCTTT	CASSADPSGGGTEAFF
NA	TRBV5-6	NA	14	TRBJ1-2	TGTGCCAGCAGCTTGGCCGACAGTAACTATGGCTACACCTTC	CASSLADSNYGYTF
NA	TRBV7-3	NA	13	TRBJ1-1	TGTGCCAGCAGCCCTCAGGAGAACACTGAAGCTTTCTTT	CASSPQENTEAFF
TRBD1	TRBV7-7	NA	14	TRBJ2-2	TGTGCTAGCAGCCTGGACAGGGGCTCCGGGGAGCTGTTTTTT	CASSLDRGSGELFF
NA	TRBV19	NA	14	TRBJ1-6	TGTGCCAGTAGTATAATGAAGGGAAGGGAGCCCCTCCACTTT	CASSIMKGREPLHF
TRBD1	TRBV7-9	NA	13	TRBJ2-5	TGTGCCAGCAGCAGACAGGGTCAAGAGACCCAGTACTTC	CASSRQGQETQYF
NA	TRBV7-9	NA	15	TRBJ2-3	TGTGCCAGCAGCTTAGATCGAGGGGGTGGAGATACGCAGTATTTT	CASSLDRGGGDTQYF
NA	TRBV25-1	NA	15	TRBJ1-1	TGTGCCAGCAGTGAATATGGCAGGGGTGACACTGAAGCTTTCTTT	CASSEYGRGDTEAFF
NA	TRBV25-1	once	14	TRBJ2-7	TGTGCCAGCTCCCAGGGCTTTAGGGTATGGGAGCAGTACTTC	CASSQGFRVWEQYF
NA	TRBV2	NA	13	TRBJ1-1	TGTGCCAGCAGAACCGGGGGGAACACTGAAGCTTTCTTT	CASRTGGNTEAFF
NA	TRBV10-3	NA	15	TRBJ2-5	TGTGCCATCAGTGAGTCTTACGGGCAGCAAGAGACCCAGTACTTC	CAISESYGQQETQYF
NA	TRBV19	few	12	TRBJ2-3	TGTGCCAGTAGCCCCTCCACAGATACGCAGTATTTT	CASSPSTDTQYF
TRBD1	TRBV6-1	NA	14	TRBJ2-1	TGTGCCAGCAGTGATCAACAGGGGGCGGGTGAGCAGTTCTTC	CASSDQQGAGEQFF
NA	TRBV6-1	NA	15	TRBJ1-2	TGTGCCAGCAAGTTTTTATGGGGGGGAGATTGGGGCTACACCTTC	CASKFLWGGDWGYTF
NA	TRBV7-9	NA	14	TRBJ1-3	TGTGCCAGCAGCTTTGGAGGGGCCGGAAACACCATATATTTT	CASSFGGAGNTIYF
NA	TRBV6-4	NA	15	TRBJ2-2	TGTGCCAGCAGTGAGCACGGGGCGAACACCGGGGAGCTGTTTTTT	CASSEHGANTGELFF
TRBD2	TRBV6-5	NA	15	TRBJ2-7	TGTGCCAGCAGTTACTCGCTAGCGGGGGCTTACGAGCAGTACTTC	CASSYSLAGAYEQYF
TRBD1	TRBV7-8	once	16	TRBJ2-7	TGTGCCAGCAGCTTGATGTCAGGGGGCGTCTCCTACGAGCAGTACTTC	CASSLMSGGVSYEQYF
TRBD2	TRBV25-1	NA	16	TRBJ2-3	TGTGCCAGCAGTGAGCCGGGAGCGGGGACCACAGATACGCAGTATTTT	CASSEPGAGTTDTQYF
TRBD1	TRBV2	NA	13	TRBJ1-2	TGTGCCAGCAGGGGGACAGGGTACTATGGCTACACCTTC	CASRGTGYYGYTF
TRBD1	TRBV7-9	NA	13	TRBJ1-4	TGTGCCAGCAGCTGGGACAGGGCTGAAAAACTGTTTTTT	CASSWDRAEKLFF
NA	TRBV7-3	once	13	TRBJ1-1	TGTGCCAGCAGCCCCGGCCACTCGGAGATGGCTTTCTTT	CASSPGHSEMAFF
NA	TRBV2	NA	14	TRBJ1-1	TGTGCCAGCAGTGAATGGGTGGGGGACACTGAAGCTTTCTTT	CASSEWVGDTEAFF
TRBD2	TRBV5-1	NA	14	TRBJ2-3	TGCGCCAGCAGCCGTAGCGGGGGGGCAGATACGCAGTATTTT	CASSRSGGADTQYF
NA	TRBV13	NA	15	TRBJ2-3	TGTGCCAGCAGCTTACGGTGGGGTAGCACAGATACGCAGTATTTT	CASSLRWGSTDTQYF
NA	TRBV7-6	NA	14	TRBJ2-5	TGTGCCAGCAGTAAGACACAGGGTCCGGGGACCCAGTACTTC	CASSKTQGPGTQYF
NA	TRBV6-6	NA	12	TRBJ2-7	TGTGCCAGCAGTCCGCCCGGGTACGAGCAGTACTTC	CASSPPGYEQYF